Listed here is a single T cell receptor (beta chain). Its antigen is not known. The CDR3 totals 15 residues. Germline values: CDR1 MNHNY, CDR2 SVGAGI (reference sequence). V trimming: 5 bases; J trimming: 5 bases; junction bases outside the gene matches: 9. In the PCR, 60 Vbeta and 13 Jbeta primers were used. Profiled with immunoSEQ multiplex PCR; TCRdb holds only in-frame clones, not every one. The sample records 40,000 or so clones, around 62% being singletons. This sample is part of a study of cytomegalovirus exposure and HLA in healthy donors. Study observations and caveats: Cytomegalovirus-associated status was assigned to about 150 TCR beta chains. A later analysis reportedly found that, within productive TCRs, an Asian-associated ancestry cluster had fewer N-insertions than the mean observed across the roughly 670 donors.

This receptor was obtained from a human donor in good health. Sequencing was performed on PBMCs. V is TRBV6-6 and J is TRBJ2-5; the match to TRBD1 covers 9 bases. The CDR3 DNA follows: TGTGCCAGCAGTCGCCGCGGACAGGGGCTCGAGACCCAGTACTTC. Translation gives CASSRRGQGLETQYF.